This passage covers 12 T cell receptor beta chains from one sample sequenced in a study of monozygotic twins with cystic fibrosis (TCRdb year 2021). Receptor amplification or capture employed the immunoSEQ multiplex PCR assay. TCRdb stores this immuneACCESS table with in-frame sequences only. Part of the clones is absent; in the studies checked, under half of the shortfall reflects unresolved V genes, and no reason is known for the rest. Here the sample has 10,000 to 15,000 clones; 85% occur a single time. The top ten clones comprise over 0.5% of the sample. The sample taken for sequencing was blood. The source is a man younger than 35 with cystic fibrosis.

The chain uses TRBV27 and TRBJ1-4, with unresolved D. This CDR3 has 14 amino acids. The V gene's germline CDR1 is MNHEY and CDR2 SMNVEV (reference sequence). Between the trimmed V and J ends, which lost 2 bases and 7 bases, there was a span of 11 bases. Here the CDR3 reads CASSLVVHGEKLFF. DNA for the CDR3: TGTGCCAGCAGTTTAGTCGTCCATGGTGAAAAACTGTTTTTT.

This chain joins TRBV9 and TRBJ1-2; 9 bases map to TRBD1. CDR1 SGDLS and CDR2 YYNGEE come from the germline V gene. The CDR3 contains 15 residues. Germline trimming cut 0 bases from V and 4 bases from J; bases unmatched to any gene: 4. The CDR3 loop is CASSVEGQGFYGYTF. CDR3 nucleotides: TGTGCCAGCAGCGTAGAGGGACAGGGCTTCTATGGCTACACCTTC.

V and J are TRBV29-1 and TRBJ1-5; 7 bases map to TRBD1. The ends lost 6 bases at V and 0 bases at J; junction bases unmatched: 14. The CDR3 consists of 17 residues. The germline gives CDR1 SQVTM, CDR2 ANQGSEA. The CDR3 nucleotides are TGCAGCGTGCCCGGGCAGGGGGGACCCTATAGCAATCAGCCCCAGCATTTT. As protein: CSVPGQGGPYSNQPQHF.

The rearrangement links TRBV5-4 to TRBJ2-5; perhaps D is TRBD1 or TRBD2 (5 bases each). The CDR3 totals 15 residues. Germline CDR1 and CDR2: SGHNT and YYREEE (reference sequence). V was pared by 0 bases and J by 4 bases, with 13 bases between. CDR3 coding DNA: TGTGCCAGCAGCTTGGTGGGGGATGTCGGAGAGACCCAGTACTTC. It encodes CASSLVGDVGETQYF. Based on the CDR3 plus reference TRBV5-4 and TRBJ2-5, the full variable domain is ETGVTQSPTHLIKTRGQQVTLRCSSQSGHNTVSWYQQALGQGPQFIFQYYREEENGRGNFPPRFSGLQFPNYSSELNVNALELDDSALYLCASSLVGDVGETQYFGPGTRLLVL.

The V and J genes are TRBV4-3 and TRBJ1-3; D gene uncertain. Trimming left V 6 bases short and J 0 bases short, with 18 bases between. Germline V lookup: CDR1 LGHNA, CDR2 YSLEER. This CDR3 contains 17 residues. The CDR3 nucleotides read TGCGCCAGCAGTCAATCTAACGTGGCAGCCTCTGGAAACACCATATATTTT. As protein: CASSQSNVAASGNTIYF.

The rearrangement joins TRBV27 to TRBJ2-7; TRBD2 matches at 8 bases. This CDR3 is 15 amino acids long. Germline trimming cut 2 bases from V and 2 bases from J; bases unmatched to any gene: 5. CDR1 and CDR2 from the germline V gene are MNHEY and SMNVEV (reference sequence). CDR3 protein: CASSLVSGAPYEQYF. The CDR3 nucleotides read TGTGCCAGCAGTTTAGTTAGCGGGGCCCCCTACGAGCAGTACTTC.

As DNA, the CDR3 is TGTGCCAGCAGTTTAGCCCGCAGGGGAAACACCATATATTTT. Its protein is CASSLARRGNTIYF. The rearrangement uses TRBV27 and TRBJ1-3; D not resolved. Trimming pared 2 bases from V and 4 bases from J, leaving 9 bases between. The CDR3 is made up of 14 amino acids. Germline V gene sequence: CDR1 MNHEY, CDR2 SMNVEV (reference sequence).

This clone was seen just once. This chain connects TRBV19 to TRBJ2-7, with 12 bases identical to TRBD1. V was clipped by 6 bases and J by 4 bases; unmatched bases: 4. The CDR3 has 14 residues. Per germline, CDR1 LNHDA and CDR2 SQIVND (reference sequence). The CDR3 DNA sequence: TGTGCCAGTAGACCGGGACAGGGGGCTTACGAGCAGTACTTC. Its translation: CASRPGQGAYEQYF.

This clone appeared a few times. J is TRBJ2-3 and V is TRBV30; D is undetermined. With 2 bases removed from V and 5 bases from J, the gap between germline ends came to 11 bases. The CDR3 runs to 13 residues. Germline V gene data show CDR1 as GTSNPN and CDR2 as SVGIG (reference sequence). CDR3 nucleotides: TGTGCCTGGAGTCCCAGTTTCGGAGATACGCAGTATTTT. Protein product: CAWSPSFGDTQYF.

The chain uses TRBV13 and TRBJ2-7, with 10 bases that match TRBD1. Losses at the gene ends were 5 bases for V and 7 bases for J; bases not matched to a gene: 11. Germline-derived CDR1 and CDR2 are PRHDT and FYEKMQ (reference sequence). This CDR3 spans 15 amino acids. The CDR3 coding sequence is TGTGCCAGCAGCCCCTCTGGGACAGGGGTTGGGGAGCAGTACTTC. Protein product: CASSPSGTGVGEQYF.

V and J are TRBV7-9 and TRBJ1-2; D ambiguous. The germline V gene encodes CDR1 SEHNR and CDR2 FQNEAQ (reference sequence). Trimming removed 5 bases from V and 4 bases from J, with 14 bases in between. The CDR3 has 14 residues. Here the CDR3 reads CASSPYLWGYGYTF. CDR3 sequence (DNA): TGTGCCAGCAGCCCCTACCTATGGGGCTATGGCTACACCTTC. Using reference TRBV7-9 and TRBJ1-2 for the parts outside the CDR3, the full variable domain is DTGVSQNPRHKITKRGQNVTFRCDPISEHNRLYWYRQTLGQGPEFLTYFQNEAQLEKSRLLSDRFSAERPKGSFSTLEIQRTEQGDSAMYLCASSPYLWGYGYTFGSGTRLTVV.

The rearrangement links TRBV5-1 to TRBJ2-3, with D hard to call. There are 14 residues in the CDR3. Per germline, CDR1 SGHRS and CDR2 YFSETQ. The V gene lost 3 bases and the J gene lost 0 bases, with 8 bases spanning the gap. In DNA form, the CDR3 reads TGCGCCAGCAGCTACTCCTCTAGCACAGATACGCAGTATTTT. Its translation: CASSYSSSTDTQYF. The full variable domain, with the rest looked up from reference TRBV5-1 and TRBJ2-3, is KAGVTQTPRYLIKTRGQQVTLSCSPISGHRSVSWYQQTPGQGLQFLFEYFSETQRNKGNFPGRFSGRQFSNSRSEMNVSTLELGDSALYLCASSYSSSTDTQYFGPGTRLTVL.